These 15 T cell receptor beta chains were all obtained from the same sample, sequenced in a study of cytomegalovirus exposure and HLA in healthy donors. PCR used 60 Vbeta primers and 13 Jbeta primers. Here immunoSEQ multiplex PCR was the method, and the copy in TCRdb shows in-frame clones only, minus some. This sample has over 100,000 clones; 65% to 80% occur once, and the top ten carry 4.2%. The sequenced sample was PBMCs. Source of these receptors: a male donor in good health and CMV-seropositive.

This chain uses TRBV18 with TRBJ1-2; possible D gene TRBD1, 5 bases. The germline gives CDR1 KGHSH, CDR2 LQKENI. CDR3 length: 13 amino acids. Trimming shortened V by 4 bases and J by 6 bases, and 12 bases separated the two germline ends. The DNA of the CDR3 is TGTGCCAGCTCACGCCGGGACTCGGATGGCTACACCTTC. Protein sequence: CASSRRDSDGYTF. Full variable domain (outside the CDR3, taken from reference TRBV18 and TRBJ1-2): NAGVMQNPRHLVRRRGQEARLRCSPMKGHSHVYWYRQLPEEGLKFMVYLQKENIIDESGMPKERFSAEFPKEGPSILRIQQVVRGDSAAYFCASSRRDSDGYTFGSGTRLTVV.

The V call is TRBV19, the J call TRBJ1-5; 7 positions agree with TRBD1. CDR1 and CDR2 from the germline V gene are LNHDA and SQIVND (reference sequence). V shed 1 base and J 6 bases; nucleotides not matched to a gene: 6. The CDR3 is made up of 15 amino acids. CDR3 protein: CASSIGTGAGQPQHF. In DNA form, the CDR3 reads TGTGCCAGTAGTATAGGTACAGGGGCGGGTCAGCCCCAGCATTTT.

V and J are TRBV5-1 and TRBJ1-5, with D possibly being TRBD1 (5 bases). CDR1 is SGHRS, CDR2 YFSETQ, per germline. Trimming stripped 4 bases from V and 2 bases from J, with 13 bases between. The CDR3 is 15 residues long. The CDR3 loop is CASSAQGMGNQPQHF. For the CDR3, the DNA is TGCGCCAGCAGCGCCCAGGGTATGGGCAATCAGCCCCAGCATTTT.

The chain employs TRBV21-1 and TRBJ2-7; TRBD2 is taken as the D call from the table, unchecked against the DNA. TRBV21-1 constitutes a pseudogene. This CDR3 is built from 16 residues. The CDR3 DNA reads TGTGCCAGCAGCAAAGTGGGAGCGGCCCCACCCTACGAGCAGTACTTC. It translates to CASSKVGAAPPYEQYF.

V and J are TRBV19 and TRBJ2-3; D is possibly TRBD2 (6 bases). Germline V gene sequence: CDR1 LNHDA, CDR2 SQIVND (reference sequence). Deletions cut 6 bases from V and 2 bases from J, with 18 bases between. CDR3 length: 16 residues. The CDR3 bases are TGTGCCAGTAGACCTGGGAGGCTCCGACCCACAGATACGCAGTATTTT. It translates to CASRPGRLRPTDTQYF.

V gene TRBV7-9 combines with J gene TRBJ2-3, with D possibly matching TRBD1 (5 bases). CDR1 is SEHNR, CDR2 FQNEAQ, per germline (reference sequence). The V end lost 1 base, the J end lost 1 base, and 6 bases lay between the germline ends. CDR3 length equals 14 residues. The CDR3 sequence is CASSLEGRTDTQYF. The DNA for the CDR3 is TGTGCCAGCAGCTTAGAGGGGCGCACAGATACGCAGTATTTT.

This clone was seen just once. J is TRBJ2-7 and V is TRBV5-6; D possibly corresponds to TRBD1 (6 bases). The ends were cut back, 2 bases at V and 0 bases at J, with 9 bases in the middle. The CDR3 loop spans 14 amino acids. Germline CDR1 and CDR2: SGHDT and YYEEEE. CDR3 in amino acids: CASSFGRGSYEQYF. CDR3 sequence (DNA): TGTGCCAGCAGCTTCGGCAGGGGCTCCTACGAGCAGTACTTC.

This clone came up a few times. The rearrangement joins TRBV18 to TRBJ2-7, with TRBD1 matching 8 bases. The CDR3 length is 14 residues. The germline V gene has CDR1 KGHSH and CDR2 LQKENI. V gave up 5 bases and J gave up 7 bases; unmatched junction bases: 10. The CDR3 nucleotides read TGTGCCAGCTCAGCTAAGGACAGGGCGGGAGAGCAGTACTTC. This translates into CASSAKDRAGEQYF.

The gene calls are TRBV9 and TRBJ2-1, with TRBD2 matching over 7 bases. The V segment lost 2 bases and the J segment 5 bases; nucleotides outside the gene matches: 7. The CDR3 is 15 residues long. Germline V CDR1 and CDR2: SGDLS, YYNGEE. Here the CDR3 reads CASSVWASGNNEQFF. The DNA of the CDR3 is TGTGCCAGCAGCGTTTGGGCTAGCGGAAACAATGAGCAGTTCTTC. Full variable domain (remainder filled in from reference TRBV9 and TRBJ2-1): DSGVTQTPKHLITATGQRVTLRCSPRSGDLSVYWYQQSLDQGLQFLIQYYNGEERAKGNILERFSAQQFPDLHSELNLSSLELGDSALYFCASSVWASGNNEQFFGPGTRLTVL.

CDR3 bases: TGCGCCAGCAGCCAAGATAGTGAACAGGGGAGCTCCTACGAGCAGTACTTC. Translating gives CASSQDSEQGSSYEQYF. The chain is built from TRBV4-1 and TRBJ2-7, with 7 bases aligning to TRBD1. The CDR3 spans 17 residues. V dropped 0 bases and J dropped 0; count of bases not matched to a gene: 8. The germline CDR1 and CDR2 sequences are MGHRA and YSYEKL.

As DNA, the CDR3 is TGTGCCAGCAGCGCGAGGGACTGGAATAATGAGCAGTTCTTC. It translates to CASSARDWNNEQFF. The V and J genes are TRBV9 and TRBJ2-1; D is possibly TRBD2 (6 bases). This CDR3 contains 14 residues. V dropped 3 bases and J dropped 7 bases, with 14 bases sitting between them. CDR1 SGDLS and CDR2 YYNGEE come from the germline V gene.

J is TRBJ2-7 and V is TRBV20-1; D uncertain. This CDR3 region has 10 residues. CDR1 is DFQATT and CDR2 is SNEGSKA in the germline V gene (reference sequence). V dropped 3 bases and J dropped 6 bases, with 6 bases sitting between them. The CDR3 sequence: CSARFREQYF. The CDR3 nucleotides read TGCAGTGCTAGGTTCCGCGAGCAGTACTTC.

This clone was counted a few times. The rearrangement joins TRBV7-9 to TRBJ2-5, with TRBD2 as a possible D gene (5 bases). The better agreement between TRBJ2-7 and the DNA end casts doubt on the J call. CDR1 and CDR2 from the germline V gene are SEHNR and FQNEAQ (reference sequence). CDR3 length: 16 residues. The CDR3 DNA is TGTGCCAGCAGCCCGCCCCGGGCCGGAGGATACTACGAGCAGTACTTC. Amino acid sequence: CASSPPRAGGYYEQYF.

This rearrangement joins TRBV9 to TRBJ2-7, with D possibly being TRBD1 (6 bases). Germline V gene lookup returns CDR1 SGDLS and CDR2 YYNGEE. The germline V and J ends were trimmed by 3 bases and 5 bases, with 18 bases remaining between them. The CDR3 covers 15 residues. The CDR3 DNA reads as TGTGCCAGCAGCGCCGACCCGGACAGAGGGAACGAGCAGTACTTC. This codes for CASSADPDRGNEQYF. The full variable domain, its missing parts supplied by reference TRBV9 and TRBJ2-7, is DSGVTQTPKHLITATGQRVTLRCSPRSGDLSVYWYQQSLDQGLQFLIQYYNGEERAKGNILERFSAQQFPDLHSELNLSSLELGDSALYFCASSADPDRGNEQYFGPGTRLTVT.

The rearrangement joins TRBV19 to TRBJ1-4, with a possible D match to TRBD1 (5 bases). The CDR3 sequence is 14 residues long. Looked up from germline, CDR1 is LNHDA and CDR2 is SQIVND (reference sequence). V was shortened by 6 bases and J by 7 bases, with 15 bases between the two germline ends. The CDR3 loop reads CASRDRPTSEKLFF. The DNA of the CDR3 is TGTGCCAGTAGAGACAGACCGACGAGTGAAAAACTGTTTTTT.